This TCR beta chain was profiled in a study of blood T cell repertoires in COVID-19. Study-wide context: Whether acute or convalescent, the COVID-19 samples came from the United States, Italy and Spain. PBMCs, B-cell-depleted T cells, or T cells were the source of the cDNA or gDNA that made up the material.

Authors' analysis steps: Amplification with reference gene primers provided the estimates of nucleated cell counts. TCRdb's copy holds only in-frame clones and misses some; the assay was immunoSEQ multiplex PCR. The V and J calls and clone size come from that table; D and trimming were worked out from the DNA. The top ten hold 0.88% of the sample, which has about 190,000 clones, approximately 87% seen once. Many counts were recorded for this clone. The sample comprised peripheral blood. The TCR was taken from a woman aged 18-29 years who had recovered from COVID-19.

The CDR3 DNA reads as TGTGCCAGCAGCCCCCTTGAGCGGGAAGGGGAGCAGTACGTC. It encodes CASSPLEREGEQYV. The V call is TRBV2, the J call TRBJ2-7, with 7 positions matching TRBD2. The V and J ends lost 6 bases and 7 bases, in that order; junction bases with no gene match: 12. Germline V gives CDR1 SNHLY, CDR2 FYNNEI. The CDR3 is 14 residues long.